Reported below is one TCR beta chain. This entry comes from a study of cytomegalovirus exposure and HLA in healthy donors. Study-level background: A later analysis reported the same platform for the 120 or so validation repertoires and the 500 to 700 first-cohort repertoires.

CDR1 is MDHEN and CDR2 is SYDVKM in the germline V gene. The CDR3 loop spans 13 amino acids. With 8 bases clipped from V and 5 bases from J, the junction kept 6 bases outside the gene matches. TCRdb's table, derived via immunoSEQ multiplex PCR, lists solely in-frame clones and lacks some. The data show 190,000 or so clones, 84% seen once. Specimen: PBMCs. The sequence derives from a woman in her twenties or thirties in good health and CMV-seropositive. This chain joins TRBV28 and TRBJ2-7, with 10 bases aligning to TRBD1. CDR3: CASLTGGWNEQYF. CDR3 nucleotides: TGTGCCAGCCTGACAGGGGGCTGGAACGAGCAGTACTTC.